Each of the 9 T cell receptor beta chains below was sequenced from the same sample in a study of CD8 T cells in Susac syndrome. RNA, at about 0.45 to 1 ug, was reverse transcribed with random hexamers. MiXCR, applied by TCRdb to the immunoSEQ multiplex PCR reads, yields one record per CDR3 protein. The profile covers about 130,000 distinct CDR3 sequences, with roughly 94% appearing a single time and around 0.12% taken by the ten largest. The sample comprised CD4+ T cells from PBMCs. The receptors were gathered from a human donor with multiple sclerosis.

The CDR3 nucleotides read TGTGCCAGCAGTTGGACTAGCGGGAATAACTACGAGCAGTACTTC. Amino acids: CASSWTSGNNYEQYF. The chain recombines TRBV28 with TRBJ2-7; 12 nucleotides line up with TRBD2. Germline CDR1 is MDHEN and CDR2 is SYDVKM. With V trimmed by 4 bases and J by 3 bases, 4 bases remained unmatched. The CDR3 is made up of 15 amino acids. The complete variable domain, with remaining parts taken from reference TRBV28 and TRBJ2-7, reads DVKVTQSSRYLVKRTGEKVFLECVQDMDHENMFWYRQDPGLGLRLIYFSYDVKMKEKGDIPEGYSVSREKKERFSLILESASTNQTSMYLCASSWTSGNNYEQYFGPGTRLTVT.

The V and J genes are TRBV18 and TRBJ2-7, with D perhaps matching TRBD1 (5 bases). The V gene's germline CDR1 is KGHSH and CDR2 LQKENI. Between the trimmed V and J ends, which lost 2 bases and 3 bases, there was a span of 26 bases. This CDR3 contains 19 residues. The CDR3 sequence: CASSPRIRTNLLGNYEQYF. Here the CDR3 DNA reads TGTGCCAGCTCACCAAGGATCAGGACAAACCTTCTGGGGAACTACGAGCAGTACTTC.

V and J are TRBV12-3 or TRBV12-4 and TRBJ2-2, with 9 bases fitting TRBD1. This CDR3 contains 18 residues. The J segment lost 6 bases and the V segment lost 4 bases, leaving 15 bases of the junction unmatched. The CDR3 region has the DNA TGTGCCAGCAGTTCGCCGGGACAGGGATTGGTTTGGTCCGGGGAGCTGTTTTTT. Translating gives CASSSPGQGLVWSGELFF.

The chain recombines TRBV3-1 with TRBJ2-3; weak D call: TRBD1 (6 bases). V was trimmed by 1 base and J by 1 base, leaving 12 bases between them. Germline CDR1 and CDR2: LGHDT and YNNKEL (reference sequence). This CDR3 spans 16 amino acids. The CDR3 loop is CASSQVAGVGTDTQYF. Written as DNA, the CDR3 is TGTGCCAGCAGCCAAGTGGCAGGGGTTGGCACAGATACGCAGTATTTT.

CDR3 nucleotide sequence: TGTGCCTGGAGGAATCGGGGGGACAAAAACATTCAGTACTTC. Translation gives CAWRNRGDKNIQYF. The rearrangement links TRBV30 to TRBJ2-4; TRBD2 matches 7 bases. Unmatched junction bases numbered 5, after V lost 3 bases and J lost 3 bases. CDR1 and CDR2 (germline): GTSNPN, SVGIG (reference sequence). This CDR3 region has 14 residues. Complete variable domain (other parts from reference TRBV30 and TRBJ2-4): SQTIHQWPATLVQPVGSPLSLECTVEGTSNPNLYWYRQAAGRGLQLLFYSVGIGQISSEVPQNLSASRPQDRQFILSSKKLLLSDSGFYLCAWRNRGDKNIQYFGAGTRLSVL.

This clonotype was recorded once. The V gene is TRBV3-1, the J gene TRBJ2-3, with D hard to call. CDR3 length equals 14 residues. Germline V lookup: CDR1 LGHDT, CDR2 YNNKEL (reference sequence). The V gene lost 4 bases and the J gene lost 3 bases, with 11 bases spanning the gap. CDR3 sequence: CASSRSSFTDTQYF. The CDR3 nucleotides read TGTGCCAGCAGCCGGTCCTCATTTACAGATACGCAGTATTTT.

The chain joins TRBV12-3 or TRBV12-4 to TRBJ1-5; tentatively, D is TRBD1 (5 bases). V lost 0 bases and J 0 bases, leaving 6 bases between the germline ends. The CDR3 extends over 15 amino acids. CDR3: CASSLADISNQPQHF. The CDR3 DNA sequence: TGTGCCAGCAGTTTAGCGGACATTAGCAATCAGCCCCAGCATTTT.

This chain uses TRBV29-1 with TRBJ2-7, with 12 bases that match TRBD1. The CDR3 totals 14 residues. Trimming removed 4 bases from V and 6 bases from J; junction bases left unmatched: 7. Germline V lookup: CDR1 SQVTM, CDR2 ANQGSEA. CDR3: CSVGKGTGGLEQYF. The CDR3 nucleotides are TGCAGCGTTGGAAAAGGGACAGGGGGCCTCGAGCAGTACTTC.

The J gene is TRBJ2-7, the V gene TRBV5-4; 9 bases fit TRBD2. V was clipped by 3 bases and J by 2 bases; unmatched bases: 3. The CDR3 runs to 14 residues. CDR1 is SGHNT, CDR2 YYREEE, per germline (reference sequence). CDR3 bases: TGTGCCAGCAGCTCCGGGACTAGCCCCTACGAGCAGTACTTC. Its translation: CASSSGTSPYEQYF.